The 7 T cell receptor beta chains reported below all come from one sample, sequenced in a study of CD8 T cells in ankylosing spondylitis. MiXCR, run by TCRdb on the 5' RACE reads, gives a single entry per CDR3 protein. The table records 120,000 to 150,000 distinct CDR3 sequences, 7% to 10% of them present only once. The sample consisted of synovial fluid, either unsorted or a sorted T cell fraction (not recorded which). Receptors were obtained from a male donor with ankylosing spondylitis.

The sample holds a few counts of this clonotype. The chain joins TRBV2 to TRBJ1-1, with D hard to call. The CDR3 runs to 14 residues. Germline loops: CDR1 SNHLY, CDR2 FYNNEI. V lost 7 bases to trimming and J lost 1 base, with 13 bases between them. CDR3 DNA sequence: TGTGCCAGCAAATACCTCGAGCGGAACACTGAAGCTTTCTTT. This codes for CASKYLERNTEAFF.

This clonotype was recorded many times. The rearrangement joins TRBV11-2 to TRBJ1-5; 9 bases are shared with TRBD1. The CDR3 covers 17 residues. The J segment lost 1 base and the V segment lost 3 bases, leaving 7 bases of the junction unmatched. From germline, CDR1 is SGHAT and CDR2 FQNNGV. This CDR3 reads CASSFRDRVRSNQPQHF. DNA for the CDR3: TGTGCCAGCAGCTTCCGGGACAGGGTGAGGAGCAATCAGCCCCAGCATTTT.

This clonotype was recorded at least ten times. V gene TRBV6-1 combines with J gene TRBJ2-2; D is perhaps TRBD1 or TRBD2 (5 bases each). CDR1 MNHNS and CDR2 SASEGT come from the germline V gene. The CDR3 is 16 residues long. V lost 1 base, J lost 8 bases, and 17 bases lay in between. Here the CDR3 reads CASSEGGFGDGGELFF. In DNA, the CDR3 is TGTGCCAGCAGTGAAGGTGGTTTCGGGGACGGAGGGGAGCTGTTTTTT.

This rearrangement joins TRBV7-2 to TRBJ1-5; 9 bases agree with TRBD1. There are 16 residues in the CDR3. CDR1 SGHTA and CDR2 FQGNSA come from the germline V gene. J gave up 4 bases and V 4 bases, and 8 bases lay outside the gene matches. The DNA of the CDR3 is TGTGCCAGCAGCTCCCAGGGACAGGGAGCTAATCAGCCCCAGCATTTT. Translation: CASSSQGQGANQPQHF.

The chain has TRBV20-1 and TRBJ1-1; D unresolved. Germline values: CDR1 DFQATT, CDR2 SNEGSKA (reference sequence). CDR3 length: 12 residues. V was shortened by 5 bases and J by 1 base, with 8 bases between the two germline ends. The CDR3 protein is CSAWAGNTEAFF. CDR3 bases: TGCAGTGCTTGGGCCGGGAACACTGAAGCTTTCTTT.

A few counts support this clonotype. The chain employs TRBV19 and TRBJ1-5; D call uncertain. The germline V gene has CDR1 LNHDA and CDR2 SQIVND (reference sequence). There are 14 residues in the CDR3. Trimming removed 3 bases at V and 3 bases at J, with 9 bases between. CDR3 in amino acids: CASSILDINQPQHF. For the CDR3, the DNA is TGTGCCAGTAGTATTTTGGATATCAATCAGCCCCAGCATTTT.

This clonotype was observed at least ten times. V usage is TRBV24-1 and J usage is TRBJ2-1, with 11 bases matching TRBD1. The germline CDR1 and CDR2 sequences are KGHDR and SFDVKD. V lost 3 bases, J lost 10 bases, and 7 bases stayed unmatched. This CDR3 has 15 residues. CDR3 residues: CATSDIRTGGREQFF. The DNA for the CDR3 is TGTGCCACCAGTGATATAAGGACAGGGGGCAGAGAGCAGTTCTTC.